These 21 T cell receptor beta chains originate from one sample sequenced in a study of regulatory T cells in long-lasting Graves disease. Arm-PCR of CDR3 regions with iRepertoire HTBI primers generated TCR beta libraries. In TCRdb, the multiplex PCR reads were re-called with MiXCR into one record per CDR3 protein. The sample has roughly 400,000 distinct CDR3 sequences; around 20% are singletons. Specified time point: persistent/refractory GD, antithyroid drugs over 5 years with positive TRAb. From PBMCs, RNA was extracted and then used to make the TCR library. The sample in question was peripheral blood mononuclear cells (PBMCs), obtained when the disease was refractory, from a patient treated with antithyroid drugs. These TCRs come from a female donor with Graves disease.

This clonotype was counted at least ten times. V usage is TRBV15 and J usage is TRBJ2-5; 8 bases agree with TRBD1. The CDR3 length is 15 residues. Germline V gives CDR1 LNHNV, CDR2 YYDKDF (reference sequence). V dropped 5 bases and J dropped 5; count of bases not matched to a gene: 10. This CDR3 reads CATSSIPGGGETQYF. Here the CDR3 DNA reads TGTGCCACCAGCTCAATACCAGGGGGCGGGGAGACCCAGTACTTC.

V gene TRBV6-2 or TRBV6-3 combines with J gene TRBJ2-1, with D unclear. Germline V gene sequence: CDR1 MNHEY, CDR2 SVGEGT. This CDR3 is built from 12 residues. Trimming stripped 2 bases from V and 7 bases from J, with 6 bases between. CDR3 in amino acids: CASSYTGNEQFF. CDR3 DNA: TGTGCCAGCAGTTACACTGGTAATGAGCAGTTCTTC.

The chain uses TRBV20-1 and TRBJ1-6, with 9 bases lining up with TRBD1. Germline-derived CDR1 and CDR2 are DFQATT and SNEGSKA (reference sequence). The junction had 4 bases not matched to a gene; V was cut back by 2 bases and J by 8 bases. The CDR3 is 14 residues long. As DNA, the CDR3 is TGCAGTGCTAGAACCGGGACAGGGTATTCACCCCTCCACTTT. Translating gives CSARTGTGYSPLHF.

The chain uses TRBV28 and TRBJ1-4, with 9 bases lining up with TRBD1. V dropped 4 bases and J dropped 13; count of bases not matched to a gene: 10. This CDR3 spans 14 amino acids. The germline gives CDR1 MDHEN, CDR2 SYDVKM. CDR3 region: CASSSGQGPLGLFF. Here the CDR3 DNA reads TGTGCCAGCAGTTCGGGACAGGGCCCGTTGGGACTGTTTTTT. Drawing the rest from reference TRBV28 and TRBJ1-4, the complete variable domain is DVKVTQSSRYLVKRTGEKVFLECVQDMDHENMFWYRQDPGLGLRLIYFSYDVKMKEKGDIPEGYSVSREKKERFSLILESASTNQTSMYLCASSSGQGPLGLFFGSGTQLSVL.

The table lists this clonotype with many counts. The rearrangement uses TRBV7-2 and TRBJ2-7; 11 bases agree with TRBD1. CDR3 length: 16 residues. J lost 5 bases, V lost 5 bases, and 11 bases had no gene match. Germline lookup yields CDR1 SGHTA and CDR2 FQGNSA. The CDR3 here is CASSLTVRDRGDEQYF. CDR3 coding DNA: TGTGCCAGCAGCCTCACCGTCCGGGACAGGGGGGACGAGCAGTACTTC.

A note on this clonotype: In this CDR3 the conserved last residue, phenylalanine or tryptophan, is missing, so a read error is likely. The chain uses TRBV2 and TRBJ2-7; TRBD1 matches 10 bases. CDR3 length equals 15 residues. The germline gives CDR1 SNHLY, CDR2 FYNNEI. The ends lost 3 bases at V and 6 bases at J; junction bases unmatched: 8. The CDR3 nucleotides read TGTGCCAGCAGTGAGGCCGGGACAGGGGATAGCGAGCAGTACTCC. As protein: CASSEAGTGDSEQYS.

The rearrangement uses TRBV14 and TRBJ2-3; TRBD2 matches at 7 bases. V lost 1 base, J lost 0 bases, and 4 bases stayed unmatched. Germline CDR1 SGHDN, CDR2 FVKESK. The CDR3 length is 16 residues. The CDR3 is CASSQASGASTDTQYF. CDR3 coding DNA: TGTGCCAGCAGCCAAGCTAGCGGAGCTAGCACAGATACGCAGTATTTT.

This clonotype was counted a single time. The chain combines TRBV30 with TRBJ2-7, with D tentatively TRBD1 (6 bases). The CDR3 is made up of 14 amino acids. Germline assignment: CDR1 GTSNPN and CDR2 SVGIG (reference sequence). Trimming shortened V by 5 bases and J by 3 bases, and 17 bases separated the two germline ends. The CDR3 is CAWGRRTANYEQYF. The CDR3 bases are TGTGCCTGGGGCCGGAGGACAGCCAACTACGAGCAGTACTTC.

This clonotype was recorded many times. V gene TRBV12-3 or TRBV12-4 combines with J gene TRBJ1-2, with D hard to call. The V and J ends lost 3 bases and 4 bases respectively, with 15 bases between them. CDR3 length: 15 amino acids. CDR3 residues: CASSFLRDPIYGYTF. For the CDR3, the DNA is TGTGCCAGCAGTTTTTTACGGGATCCGATCTATGGCTACACCTTC.

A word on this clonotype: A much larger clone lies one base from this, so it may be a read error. CDR3 coding DNA: TGTGCCAGCAGTTACCCCTCTAGCGGGAGTGGTACCGGGGAGCTGCTTTTT. Its translation is CASSYPSSGSGTGELLF. The chain links TRBV6-5 to TRBJ2-2; TRBD2 aligns across 10 bases. Germline CDR1 reads MNHEY; CDR2 reads SVGAGI. This CDR3 is 17 amino acids long.

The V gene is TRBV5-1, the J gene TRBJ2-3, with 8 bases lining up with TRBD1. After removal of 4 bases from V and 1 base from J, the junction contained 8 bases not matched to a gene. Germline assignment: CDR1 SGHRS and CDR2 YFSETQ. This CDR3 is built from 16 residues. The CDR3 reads CASSMGAGGGTDTQYF. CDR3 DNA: TGCGCCAGCAGCATGGGGGCAGGGGGCGGCACAGATACGCAGTATTTT.

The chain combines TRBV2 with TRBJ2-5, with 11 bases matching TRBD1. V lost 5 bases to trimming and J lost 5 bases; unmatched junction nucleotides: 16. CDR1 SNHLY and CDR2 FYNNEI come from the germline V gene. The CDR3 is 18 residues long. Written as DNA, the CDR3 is TGTGCCAGCAGTTTCTCGGTCACTGGACAGGGGGCTCCTGAGACCCAGTACTTC. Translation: CASSFSVTGQGAPETQYF.

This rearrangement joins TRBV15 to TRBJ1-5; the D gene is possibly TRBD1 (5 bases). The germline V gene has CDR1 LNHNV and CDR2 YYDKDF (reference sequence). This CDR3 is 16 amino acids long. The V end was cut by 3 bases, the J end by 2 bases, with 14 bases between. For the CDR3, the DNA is TGTGCCACCAGCAGGTCCAGGGTCGGGGGCAATCAGCCCCAGCATTTT. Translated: CATSRSRVGGNQPQHF.

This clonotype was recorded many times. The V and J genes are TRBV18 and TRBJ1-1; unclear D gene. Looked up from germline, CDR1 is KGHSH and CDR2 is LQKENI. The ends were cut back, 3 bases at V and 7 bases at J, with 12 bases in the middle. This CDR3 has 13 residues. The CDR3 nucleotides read TGTGCCAGCTCACCCACTTACAGCATTGAAGCTTTCTTT. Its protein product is CASSPTYSIEAFF.

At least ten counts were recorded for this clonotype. The CDR3 coding sequence is TGTGCCAGCAGTGAAGCAGTAGACTTCCACTTT. It yields the protein CASSEAVDFHF. J is TRBJ1-6 and V is TRBV2; D ambiguous. The CDR3 runs to 11 residues. Trimming pared 0 bases from V and 17 bases from J, leaving 8 bases between. CDR1 and CDR2 (germline): SNHLY, FYNNEI.

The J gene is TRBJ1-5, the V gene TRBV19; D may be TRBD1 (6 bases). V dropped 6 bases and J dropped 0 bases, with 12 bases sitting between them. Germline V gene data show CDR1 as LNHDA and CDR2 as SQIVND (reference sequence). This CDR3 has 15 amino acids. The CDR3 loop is CASRNSRGSNQPQHF. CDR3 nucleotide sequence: TGTGCCAGTAGGAATTCCAGGGGTAGCAATCAGCCCCAGCATTTT.

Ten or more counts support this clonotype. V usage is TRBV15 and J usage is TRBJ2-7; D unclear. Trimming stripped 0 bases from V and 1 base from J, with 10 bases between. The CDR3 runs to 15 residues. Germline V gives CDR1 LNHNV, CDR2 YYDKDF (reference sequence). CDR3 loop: CATSREEWGSYEQYF. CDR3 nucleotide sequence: TGTGCCACCAGCAGAGAGGAATGGGGATCCTACGAGCAGTACTTC.

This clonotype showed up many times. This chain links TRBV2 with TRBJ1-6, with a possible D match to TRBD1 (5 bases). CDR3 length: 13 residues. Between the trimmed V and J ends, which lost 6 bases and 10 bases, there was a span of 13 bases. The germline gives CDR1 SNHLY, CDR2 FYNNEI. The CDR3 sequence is CASRGTRDSPLHF. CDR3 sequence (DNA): TGTGCCAGCAGAGGGACGAGGGACTCACCCCTCCACTTT. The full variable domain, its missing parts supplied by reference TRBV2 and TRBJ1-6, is EPEVTQTPSHQVTQMGQEVILRCVPISNHLYFYWYRQILGQKVEFLVSFYNNEISEKSEIFDDQFSVERPDGSNFTLKIRSTKLEDSAMYFCASRGTRDSPLHFGNGTRLTVT.

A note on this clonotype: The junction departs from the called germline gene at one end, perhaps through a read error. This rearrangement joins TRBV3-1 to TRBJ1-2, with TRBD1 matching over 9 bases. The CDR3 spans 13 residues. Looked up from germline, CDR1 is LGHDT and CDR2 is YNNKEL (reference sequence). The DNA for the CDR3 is TGTGTCAGCAGAGTGGGACAGGGTGGTGGCTACACCTTC. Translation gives CVSRVGQGGGYTF.

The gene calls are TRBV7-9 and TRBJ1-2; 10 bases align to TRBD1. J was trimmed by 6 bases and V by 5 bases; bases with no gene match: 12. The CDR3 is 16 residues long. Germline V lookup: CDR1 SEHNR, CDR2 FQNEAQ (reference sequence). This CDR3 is CASSIGPGTGVHGYTF. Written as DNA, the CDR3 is TGTGCCAGCAGCATAGGTCCCGGGACAGGGGTTCATGGCTACACCTTC.

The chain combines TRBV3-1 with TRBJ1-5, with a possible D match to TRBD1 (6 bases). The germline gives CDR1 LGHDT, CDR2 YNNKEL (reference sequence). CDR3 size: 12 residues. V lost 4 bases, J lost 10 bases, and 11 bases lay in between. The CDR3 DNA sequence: TGTGCCAGCAGCCGGCGAGGGGGACCCCAGCATTTT. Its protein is CASSRRGGPQHF.